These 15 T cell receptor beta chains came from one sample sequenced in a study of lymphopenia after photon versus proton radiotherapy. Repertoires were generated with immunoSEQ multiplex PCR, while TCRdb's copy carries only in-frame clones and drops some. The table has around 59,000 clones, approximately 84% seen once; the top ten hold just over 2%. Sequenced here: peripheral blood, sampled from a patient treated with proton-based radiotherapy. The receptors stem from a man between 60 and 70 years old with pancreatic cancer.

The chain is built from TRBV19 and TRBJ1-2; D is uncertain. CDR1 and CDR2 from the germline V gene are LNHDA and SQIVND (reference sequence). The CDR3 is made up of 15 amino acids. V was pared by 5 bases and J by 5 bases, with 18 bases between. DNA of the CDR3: TGTGCCAGTAGTTCACCCGGGAGTCCGACTTATGGCTACACCTTC. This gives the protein CASSSPGSPTYGYTF.

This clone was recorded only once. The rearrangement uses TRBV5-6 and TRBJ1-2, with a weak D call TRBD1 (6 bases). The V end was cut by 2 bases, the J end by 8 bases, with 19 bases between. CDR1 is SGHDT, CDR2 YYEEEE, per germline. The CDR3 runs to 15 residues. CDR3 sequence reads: CASSLVDSDSLGYTF. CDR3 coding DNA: TGTGCCAGCAGCTTAGTGGACAGCGATTCCCTAGGCTACACCTTC. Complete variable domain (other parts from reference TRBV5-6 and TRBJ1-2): DAGVTQSPTHLIKTRGQQVTLRCSPKSGHDTVSWYQQALGQGPQFIFQYYEEEERQRGNFPDRFSGHQFPNYSSELNVNALLLGDSALYLCASSLVDSDSLGYTFGSGTRLTVV.

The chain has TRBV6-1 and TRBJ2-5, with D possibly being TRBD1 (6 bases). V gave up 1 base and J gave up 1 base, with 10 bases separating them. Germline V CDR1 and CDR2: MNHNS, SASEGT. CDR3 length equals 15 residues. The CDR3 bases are TGTGCCAGCAGTGAAGGGGGGCTCGTCCAAGAGACCCAGTACTTC. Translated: CASSEGGLVQETQYF.

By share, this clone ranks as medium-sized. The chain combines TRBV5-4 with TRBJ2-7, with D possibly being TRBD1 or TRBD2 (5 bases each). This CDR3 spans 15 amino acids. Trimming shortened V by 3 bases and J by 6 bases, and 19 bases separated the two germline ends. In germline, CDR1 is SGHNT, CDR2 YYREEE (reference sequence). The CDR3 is CASSSLGTAIGEQYF. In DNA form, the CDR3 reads TGTGCCAGCAGCTCGCTTGGGACCGCCATCGGCGAGCAGTACTTC.

CDR3 sequence: CASSVRSGNTGELFF. DNA of the CDR3: TGTGCCAGCAGCGTACGAAGCGGTAACACCGGGGAGCTGTTTTTT. The V and J genes are TRBV9 and TRBJ2-2; D may be TRBD2 (5 bases). The germline gives CDR1 SGDLS, CDR2 YYNGEE. The V end lost 1 base, the J end lost 2 bases, and 9 bases lay between the germline ends. The CDR3 is 15 residues long. The variable domain in full, completed from reference TRBV9 and TRBJ2-2, reads DSGVTQTPKHLITATGQRVTLRCSPRSGDLSVYWYQQSLDQGLQFLIQYYNGEERAKGNILERFSAQQFPDLHSELNLSSLELGDSALYFCASSVRSGNTGELFFGEGSRLTVL.

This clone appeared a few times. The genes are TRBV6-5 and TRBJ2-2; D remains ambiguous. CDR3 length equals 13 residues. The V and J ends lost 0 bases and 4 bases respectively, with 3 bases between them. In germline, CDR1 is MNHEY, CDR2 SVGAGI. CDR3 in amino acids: CASSYSFTGELFF. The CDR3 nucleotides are TGTGCCAGCAGTTACTCGTTCACCGGGGAGCTGTTTTTT.

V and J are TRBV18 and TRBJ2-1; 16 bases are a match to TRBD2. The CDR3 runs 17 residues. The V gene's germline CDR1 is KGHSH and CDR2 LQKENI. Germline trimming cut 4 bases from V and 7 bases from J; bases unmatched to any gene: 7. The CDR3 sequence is CASSQTGTSGRANEQFF. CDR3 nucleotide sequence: TGTGCCAGCTCACAAACCGGGACTAGCGGGAGGGCGAATGAGCAGTTCTTC.

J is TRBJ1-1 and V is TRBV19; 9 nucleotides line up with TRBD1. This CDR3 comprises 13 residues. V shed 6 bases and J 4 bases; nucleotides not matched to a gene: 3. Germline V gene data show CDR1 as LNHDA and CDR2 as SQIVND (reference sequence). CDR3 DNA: TGTGCCAGTAGGATGGACAGGGGCACTGAAGCTTTCTTT. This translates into CASRMDRGTEAFF.

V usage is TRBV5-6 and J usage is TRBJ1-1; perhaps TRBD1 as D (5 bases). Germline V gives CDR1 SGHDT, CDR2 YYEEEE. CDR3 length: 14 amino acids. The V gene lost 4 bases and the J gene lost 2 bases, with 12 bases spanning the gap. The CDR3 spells CASSRRVENTEAFF. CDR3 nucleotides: TGTGCCAGCAGCCGCAGGGTGGAAAACACTGAAGCTTTCTTT.

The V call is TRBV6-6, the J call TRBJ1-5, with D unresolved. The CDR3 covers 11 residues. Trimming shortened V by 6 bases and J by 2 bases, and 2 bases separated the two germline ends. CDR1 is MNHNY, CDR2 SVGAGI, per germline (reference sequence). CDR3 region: CASRGNQPQHF. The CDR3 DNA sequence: TGTGCCAGCAGAGGCAATCAGCCCCAGCATTTT.

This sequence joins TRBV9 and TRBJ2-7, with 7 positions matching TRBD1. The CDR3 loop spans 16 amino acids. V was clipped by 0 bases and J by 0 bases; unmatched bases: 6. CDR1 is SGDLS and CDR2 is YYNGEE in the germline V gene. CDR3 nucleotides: TGTGCCAGCAGCGTAGCCCCACAGGGGAGCTCCTACGAGCAGTACTTC. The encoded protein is CASSVAPQGSSYEQYF.

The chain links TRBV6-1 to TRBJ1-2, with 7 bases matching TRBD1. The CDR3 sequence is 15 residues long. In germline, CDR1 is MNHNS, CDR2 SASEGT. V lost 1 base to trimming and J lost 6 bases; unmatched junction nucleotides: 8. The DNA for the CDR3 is TGTGCCAGCAGTGAAGGAGGGGGCGGGGTTGATGGCTACACCTTC. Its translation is CASSEGGGGVDGYTF.

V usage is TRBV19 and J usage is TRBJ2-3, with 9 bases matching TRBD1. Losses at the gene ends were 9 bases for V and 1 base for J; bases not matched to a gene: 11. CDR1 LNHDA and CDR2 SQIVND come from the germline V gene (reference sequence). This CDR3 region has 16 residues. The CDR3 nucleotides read TGTGCCAGAATGATCCCGGGACAGGGAGGCACAGATACGCAGTATTTT. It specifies CARMIPGQGGTDTQYF.

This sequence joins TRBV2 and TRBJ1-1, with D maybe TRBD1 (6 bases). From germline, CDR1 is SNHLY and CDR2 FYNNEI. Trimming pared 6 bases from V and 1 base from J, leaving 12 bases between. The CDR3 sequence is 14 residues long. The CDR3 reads CASSDGQPNTEAFF. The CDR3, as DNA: TGTGCCAGCAGCGACGGACAGCCGAACACTGAAGCTTTCTTT.

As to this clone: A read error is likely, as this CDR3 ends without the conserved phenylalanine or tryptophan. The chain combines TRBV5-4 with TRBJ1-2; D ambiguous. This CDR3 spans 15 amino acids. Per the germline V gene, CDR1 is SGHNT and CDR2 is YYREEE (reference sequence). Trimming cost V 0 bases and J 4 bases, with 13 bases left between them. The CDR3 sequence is CASSLGQPGGYGYTL. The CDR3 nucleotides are TGTGCCAGCAGCTTGGGGCAGCCGGGCGGCTATGGCTACACCCTC.